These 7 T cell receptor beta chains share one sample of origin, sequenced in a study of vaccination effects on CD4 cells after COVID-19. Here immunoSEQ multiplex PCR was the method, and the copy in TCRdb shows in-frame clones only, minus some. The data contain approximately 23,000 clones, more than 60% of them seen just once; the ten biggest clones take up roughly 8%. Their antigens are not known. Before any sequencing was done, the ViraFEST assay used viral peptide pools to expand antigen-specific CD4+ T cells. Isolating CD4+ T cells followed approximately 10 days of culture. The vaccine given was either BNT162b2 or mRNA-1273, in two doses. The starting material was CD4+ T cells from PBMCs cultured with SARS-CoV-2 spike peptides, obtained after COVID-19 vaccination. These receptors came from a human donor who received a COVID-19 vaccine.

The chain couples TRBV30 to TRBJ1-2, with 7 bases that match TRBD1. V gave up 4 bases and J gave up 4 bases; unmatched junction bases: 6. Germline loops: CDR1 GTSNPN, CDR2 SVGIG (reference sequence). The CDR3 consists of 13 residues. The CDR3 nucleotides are TGTGCCTGGAATTTCCCAGGGGGCTATGGCTACACCTTC. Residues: CAWNFPGGYGYTF.

Here the CDR3 DNA reads TGTGCCAGCAGTCGGGGGCAGGGGTTTAATCAGCCCCAGCATTTT. Encoded protein: CASSRGQGFNQPQHF. The chain couples TRBV2 to TRBJ1-5; D might be TRBD1 (6 bases). Germline loops: CDR1 SNHLY, CDR2 FYNNEI. Trimming took off 5 bases at V and 4 bases at J, with 15 bases between the two ends. CDR3 length: 15 residues.

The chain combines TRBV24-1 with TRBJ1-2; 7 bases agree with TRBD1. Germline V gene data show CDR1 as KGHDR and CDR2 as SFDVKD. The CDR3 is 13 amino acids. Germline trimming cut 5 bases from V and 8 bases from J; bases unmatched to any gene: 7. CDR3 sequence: CATSGDRAGGYTF. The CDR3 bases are TGTGCCACCAGTGGTGACAGGGCGGGAGGCTACACCTTC.

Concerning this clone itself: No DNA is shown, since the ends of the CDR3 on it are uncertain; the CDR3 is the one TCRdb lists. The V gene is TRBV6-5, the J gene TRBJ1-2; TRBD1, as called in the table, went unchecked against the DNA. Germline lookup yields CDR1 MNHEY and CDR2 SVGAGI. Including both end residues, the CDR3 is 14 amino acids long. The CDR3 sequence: CASILDRGRYGYTF.

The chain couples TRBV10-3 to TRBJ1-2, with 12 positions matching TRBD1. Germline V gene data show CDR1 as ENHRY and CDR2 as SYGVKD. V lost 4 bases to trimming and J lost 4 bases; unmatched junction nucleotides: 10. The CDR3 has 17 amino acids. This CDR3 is CAISVGTGGAAGYGYTF. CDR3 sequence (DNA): TGTGCCATCAGTGTAGGGACAGGGGGCGCAGCTGGCTATGGCTACACCTTC.

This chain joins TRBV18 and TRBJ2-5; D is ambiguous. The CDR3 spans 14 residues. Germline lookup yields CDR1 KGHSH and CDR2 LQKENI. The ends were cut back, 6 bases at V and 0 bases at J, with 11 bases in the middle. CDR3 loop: CASSPAAHQETQYF. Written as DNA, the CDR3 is TGTGCCAGCTCTCCGGCCGCACACCAAGAGACCCAGTACTTC.

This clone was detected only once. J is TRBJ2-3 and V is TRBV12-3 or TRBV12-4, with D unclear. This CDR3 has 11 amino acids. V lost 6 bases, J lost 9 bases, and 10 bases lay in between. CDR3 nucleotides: TGTGCCAGCAGCCGCCTTGAGACGCAGTATTTT. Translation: CASSRLETQYF.